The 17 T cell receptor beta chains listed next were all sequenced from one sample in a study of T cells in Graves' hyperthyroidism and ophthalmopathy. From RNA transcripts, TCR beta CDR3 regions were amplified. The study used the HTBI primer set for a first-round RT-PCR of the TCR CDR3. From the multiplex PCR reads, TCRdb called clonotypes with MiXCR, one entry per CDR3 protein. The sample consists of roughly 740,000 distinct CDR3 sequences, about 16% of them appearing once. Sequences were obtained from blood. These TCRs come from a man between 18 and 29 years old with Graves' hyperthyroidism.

This CDR3 is CASTKDRAFNEKLFF. The CDR3 region has the DNA TGTGCCAGTACCAAAGACAGGGCCTTTAATGAAAAACTGTTTTTT. The chain has TRBV19 and TRBJ1-4, with 7 bases that match TRBD1. The germline CDR1 and CDR2 sequences are LNHDA and SQIVND (reference sequence). The CDR3 covers 15 residues. V shed 7 bases and J 4 bases; nucleotides not matched to a gene: 9.

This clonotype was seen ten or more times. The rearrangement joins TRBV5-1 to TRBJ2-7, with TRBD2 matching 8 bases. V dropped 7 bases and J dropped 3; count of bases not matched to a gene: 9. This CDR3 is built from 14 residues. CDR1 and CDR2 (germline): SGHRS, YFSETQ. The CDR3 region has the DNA TGCGCCAGCCGCTCGGGACTAGTAGACTACGAGCAGTACTTC. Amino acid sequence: CASRSGLVDYEQYF.

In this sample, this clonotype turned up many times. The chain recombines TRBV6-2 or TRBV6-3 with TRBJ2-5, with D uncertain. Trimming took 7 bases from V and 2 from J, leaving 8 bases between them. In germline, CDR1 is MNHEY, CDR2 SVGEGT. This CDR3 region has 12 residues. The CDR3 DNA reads TGTGCCAGCACCCAAAATCAAGAGACCCAGTACTTC. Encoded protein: CASTQNQETQYF.

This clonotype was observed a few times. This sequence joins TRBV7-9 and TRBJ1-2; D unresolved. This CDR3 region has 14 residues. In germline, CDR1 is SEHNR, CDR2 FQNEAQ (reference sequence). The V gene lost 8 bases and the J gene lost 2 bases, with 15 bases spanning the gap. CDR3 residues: CASVPGVSNYGYTF. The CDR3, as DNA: TGTGCCAGCGTCCCCGGGGTATCGAACTATGGCTACACCTTC.

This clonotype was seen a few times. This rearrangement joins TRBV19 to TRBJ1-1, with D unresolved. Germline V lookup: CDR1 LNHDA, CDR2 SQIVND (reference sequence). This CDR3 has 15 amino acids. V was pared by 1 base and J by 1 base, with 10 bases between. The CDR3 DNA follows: TGTGCCAGTAGTATAGGTGGCAGCCGGAACACTGAAGCTTTCTTT. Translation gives CASSIGGSRNTEAFF.

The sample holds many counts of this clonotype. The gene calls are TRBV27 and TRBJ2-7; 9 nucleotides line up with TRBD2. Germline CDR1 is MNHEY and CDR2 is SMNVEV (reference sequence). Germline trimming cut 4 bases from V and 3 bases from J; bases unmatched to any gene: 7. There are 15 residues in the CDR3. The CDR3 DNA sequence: TGTGCCAGCAGTTCTGTGGTAGCGGGAGACTACGAGCAGTACTTC. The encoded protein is CASSSVVAGDYEQYF.

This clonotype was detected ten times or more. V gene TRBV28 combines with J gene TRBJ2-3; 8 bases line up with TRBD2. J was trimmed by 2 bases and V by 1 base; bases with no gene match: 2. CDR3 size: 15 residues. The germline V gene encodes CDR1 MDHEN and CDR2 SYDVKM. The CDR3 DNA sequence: TGTGCCAGCAGTTTATATAGCGGGACCACAGATACGCAGTATTTT. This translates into CASSLYSGTTDTQYF.

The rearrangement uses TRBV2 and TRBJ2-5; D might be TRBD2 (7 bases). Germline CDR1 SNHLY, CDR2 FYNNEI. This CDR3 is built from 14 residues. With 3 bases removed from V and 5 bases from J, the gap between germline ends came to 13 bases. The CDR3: CASSDSRGAETQYF. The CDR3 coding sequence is TGTGCCAGCAGTGATTCACGGGGGGCGGAGACCCAGTACTTC.

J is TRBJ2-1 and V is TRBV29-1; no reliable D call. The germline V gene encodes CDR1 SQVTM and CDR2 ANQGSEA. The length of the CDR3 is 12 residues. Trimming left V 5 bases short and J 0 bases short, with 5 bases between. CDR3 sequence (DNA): TGCAGCGTTACGAGCTCCTACAATGAGCAGTTCTTC. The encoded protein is CSVTSSYNEQFF.

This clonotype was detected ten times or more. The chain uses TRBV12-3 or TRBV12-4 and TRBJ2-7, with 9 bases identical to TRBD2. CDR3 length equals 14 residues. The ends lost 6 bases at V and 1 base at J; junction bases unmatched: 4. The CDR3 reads CASRPSGASYEQYF. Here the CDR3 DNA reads TGTGCCAGCAGGCCTAGCGGGGCTTCCTACGAGCAGTACTTC.

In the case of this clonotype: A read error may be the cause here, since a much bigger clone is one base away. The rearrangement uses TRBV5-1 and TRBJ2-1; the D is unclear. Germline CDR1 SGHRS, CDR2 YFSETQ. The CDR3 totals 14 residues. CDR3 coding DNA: TGCGCCGGCAGCTTGGCAAGTCAGTACAATGAGCAGTTCTTC. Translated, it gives CAGSLASQYNEQFF.

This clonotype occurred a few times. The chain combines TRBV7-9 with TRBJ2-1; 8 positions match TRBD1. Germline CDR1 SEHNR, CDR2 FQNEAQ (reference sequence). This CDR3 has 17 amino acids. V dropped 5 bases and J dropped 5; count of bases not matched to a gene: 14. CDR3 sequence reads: CASSRGYRGSGNNEQFF. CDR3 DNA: TGTGCCAGCAGCCGAGGGTACAGGGGGAGCGGCAACAATGAGCAGTTCTTC.

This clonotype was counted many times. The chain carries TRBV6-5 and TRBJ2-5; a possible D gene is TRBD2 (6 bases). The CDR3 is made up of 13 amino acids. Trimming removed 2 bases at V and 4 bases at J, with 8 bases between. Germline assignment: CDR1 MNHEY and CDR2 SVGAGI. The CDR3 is CASSYGGRETQYF. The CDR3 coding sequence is TGTGCCAGCAGTTACGGGGGGAGAGAGACCCAGTACTTC.

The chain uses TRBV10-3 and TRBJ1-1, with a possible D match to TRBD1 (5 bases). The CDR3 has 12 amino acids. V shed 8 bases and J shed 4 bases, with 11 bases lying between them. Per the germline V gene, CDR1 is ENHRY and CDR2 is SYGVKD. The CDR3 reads CAIAWGGTEAFF. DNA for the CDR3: TGTGCCATCGCCTGGGGGGGCACTGAAGCTTTCTTT.

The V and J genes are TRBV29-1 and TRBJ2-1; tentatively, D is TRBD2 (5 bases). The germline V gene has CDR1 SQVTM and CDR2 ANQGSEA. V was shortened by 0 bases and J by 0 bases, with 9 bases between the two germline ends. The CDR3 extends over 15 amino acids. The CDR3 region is CSVEDRESSYNEQFF. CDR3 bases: TGCAGCGTTGAAGATAGGGAGAGCTCCTACAATGAGCAGTTCTTC.

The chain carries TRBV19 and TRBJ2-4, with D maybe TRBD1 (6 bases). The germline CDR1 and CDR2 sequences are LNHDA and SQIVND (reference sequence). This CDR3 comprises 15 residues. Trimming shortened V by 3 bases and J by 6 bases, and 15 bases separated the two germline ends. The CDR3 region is CASSIQGTSLNIQYF. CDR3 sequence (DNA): TGTGCCAGTAGTATCCAAGGGACAAGTTTAAACATTCAGTACTTC.

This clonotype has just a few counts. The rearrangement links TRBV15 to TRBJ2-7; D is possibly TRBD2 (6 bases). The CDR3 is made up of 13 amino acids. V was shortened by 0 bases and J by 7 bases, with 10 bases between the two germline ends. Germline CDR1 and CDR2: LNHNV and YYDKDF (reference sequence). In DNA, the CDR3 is TGTGCCACCAGCAGAGATCCCGCGGGAGAGCAGTACTTC. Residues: CATSRDPAGEQYF.